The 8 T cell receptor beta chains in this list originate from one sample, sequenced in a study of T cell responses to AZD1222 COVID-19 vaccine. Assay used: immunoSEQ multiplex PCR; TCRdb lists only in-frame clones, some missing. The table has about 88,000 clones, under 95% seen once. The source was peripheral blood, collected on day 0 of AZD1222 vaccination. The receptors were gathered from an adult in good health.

The CDR3 is CASSPRPDRVETQYF. The CDR3 DNA sequence: TGTGCCAGCTCACCACGCCCGGACAGGGTGGAGACCCAGTACTTC. This rearrangement joins TRBV18 to TRBJ2-5; the match to TRBD1 covers 8 bases. V was pared by 1 base and J by 5 bases, with 6 bases of the junction left unmatched. This CDR3 contains 15 residues. Looked up from germline, CDR1 is KGHSH and CDR2 is LQKENI.

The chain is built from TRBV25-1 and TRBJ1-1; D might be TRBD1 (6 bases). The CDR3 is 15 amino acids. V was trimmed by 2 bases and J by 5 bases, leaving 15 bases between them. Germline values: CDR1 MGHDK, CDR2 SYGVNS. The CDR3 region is CASSEAQGRGTEAFF. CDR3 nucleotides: TGTGCCAGCAGTGAAGCCCAGGGGCGGGGTACTGAAGCTTTCTTT.

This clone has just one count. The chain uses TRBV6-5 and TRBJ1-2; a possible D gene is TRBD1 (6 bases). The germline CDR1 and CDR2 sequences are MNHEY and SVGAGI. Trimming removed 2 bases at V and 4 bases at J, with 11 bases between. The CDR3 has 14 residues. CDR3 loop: CASSYDRTTYGYTF. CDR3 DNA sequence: TGTGCCAGCAGTTACGACAGGACGACCTATGGCTACACCTTC.

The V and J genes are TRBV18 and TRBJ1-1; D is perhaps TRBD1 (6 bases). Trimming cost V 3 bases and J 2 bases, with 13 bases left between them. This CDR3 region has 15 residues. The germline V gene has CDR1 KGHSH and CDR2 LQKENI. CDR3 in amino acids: CASSPGHRENTEAFF. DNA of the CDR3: TGTGCCAGCTCACCGGGGCACAGGGAAAACACTGAAGCTTTCTTT.

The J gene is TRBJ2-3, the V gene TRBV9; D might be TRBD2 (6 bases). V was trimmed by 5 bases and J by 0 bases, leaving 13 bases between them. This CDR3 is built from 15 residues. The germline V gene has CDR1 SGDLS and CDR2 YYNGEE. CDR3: CASRPGGTSTDTQYF. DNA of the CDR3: TGTGCCAGCAGGCCTGGGGGGACTAGCACAGATACGCAGTATTTT.

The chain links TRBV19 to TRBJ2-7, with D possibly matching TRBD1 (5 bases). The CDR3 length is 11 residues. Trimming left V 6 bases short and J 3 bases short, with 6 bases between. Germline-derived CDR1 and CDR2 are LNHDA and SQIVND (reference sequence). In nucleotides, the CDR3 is TGTGCCAGTAGCGACAGCTACGAGCAGTACTTC. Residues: CASSDSYEQYF.

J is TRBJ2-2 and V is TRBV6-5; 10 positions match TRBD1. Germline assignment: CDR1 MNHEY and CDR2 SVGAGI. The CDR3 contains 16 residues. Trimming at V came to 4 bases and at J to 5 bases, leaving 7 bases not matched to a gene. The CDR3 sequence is CASSSSDRGVTGELFF. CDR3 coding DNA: TGTGCCAGCAGTTCATCGGACAGGGGGGTAACCGGGGAGCTGTTTTTT.

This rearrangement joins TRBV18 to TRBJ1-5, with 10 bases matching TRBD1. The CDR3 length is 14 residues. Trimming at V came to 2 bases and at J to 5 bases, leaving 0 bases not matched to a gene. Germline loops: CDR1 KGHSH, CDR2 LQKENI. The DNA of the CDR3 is TGTGCCAGCTCACCAGGGACAGGGGATCAGCCCCAGCATTTT. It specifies CASSPGTGDQPQHF. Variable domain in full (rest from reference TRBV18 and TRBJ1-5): NAGVMQNPRHLVRRRGQEARLRCSPMKGHSHVYWYRQLPEEGLKFMVYLQKENIIDESGMPKERFSAEFPKEGPSILRIQQVVRGDSAAYFCASSPGTGDQPQHFGDGTRLSIL.